Listed below are T cell receptor beta chains from one sample, sequenced in a study of blood T cell repertoires in COVID-19. Measured with immunoSEQ multiplex PCR; TCRdb has only the in-frame clones, and not every one. The table lists 250,000 to 300,000 clones, 89% of them singletons. The sample was PBMCs or T cells enriched from blood (not recorded which). The receptors come from a woman in her thirties or forties who had recovered from COVID-19. The CDR3 runs from the conserved cysteine through the conserved F or W. D genes are given only for firm matches. Size tells how often a clone was seen (once, few, many) or the class of an expanded clone, and some rows leave it out.

cdr3_aa	cdr3_nt	d_call	j_call	v_call	clone_size
CASSSDRGLEGEQYF	TGTGCCAGCAGCTCCGACAGGGGATTGGAGGGCGAGCAGTACTTC	TRBD1	TRBJ2-7	TRBV13	once
CASSLTGQGALSYNEQFF	TGCGCCAGCAGCTTGACGGGACAGGGGGCTCTCTCCTACAATGAGCAGTTCTTC	TRBD1	TRBJ2-1	TRBV5-1	-
CASSLTSGDQETQYF	TGTGCCAGCAGCTTGACTAGCGGGGACCAAGAGACCCAGTACTTC	TRBD2	TRBJ2-5	TRBV5-6	-
CASSLSGGLGDEQYF	TGTGCCAGCAGCTTAAGTGGCGGGCTCGGAGACGAGCAGTACTTC	-	TRBJ2-7	TRBV7-2	-
CASIAGGGTEAFF	TGTGCCAGCATCGCAGGGGGCGGCACTGAAGCTTTCTTT	TRBD1	TRBJ1-1	TRBV6-5	-
CASNNMVGGSPLHF	TGTGCCAGCAATAATATGGTGGGGGGTTCACCCCTCCACTTT	-	TRBJ1-6	TRBV6-5	-
CASSLGASGETQYF	TGTGCCAGCAGCTTAGGGGCCTCCGGAGAGACCCAGTACTTC	-	TRBJ2-5	TRBV11-1	-
CASSERGGMNTGELFF	TGTGCCAGCAGTGAACGCGGCGGGATGAACACCGGGGAGCTGTTTTTT	-	TRBJ2-2	TRBV2	few
CASSYLARNTGELFF	TGTGCCAGCAGTTACCTGGCCAGAAACACCGGGGAGCTGTTTTTT	-	TRBJ2-2	TRBV6-2/TRBV6-3	-
CASSLAFRGNTEAFF	TGTGCCAGCAGCTTAGCTTTCAGGGGGAACACTGAAGCTTTCTTT	-	TRBJ1-1	TRBV7-2	-
CASSIGDFRNTGELFF	TGTGCCAGTAGTATTGGGGACTTTCGGAACACCGGGGAGCTGTTTTTT	-	TRBJ2-2	TRBV19	few
CASSLSGTGGSNYGYTF	TGCGCCAGCAGCTTATCCGGGACAGGGGGCTCTAACTATGGCTACACCTTC	TRBD1	TRBJ1-2	TRBV4-1	-
CSAGQSIPEQYF	TGCAGCGCTGGACAGTCCATTCCCGAGCAGTACTTC	-	TRBJ2-7	TRBV29-1	-
CASSLAASGGEQFF	TGTGCCAGCAGCTTAGCGGCTAGCGGGGGTGAGCAGTTCTTC	TRBD2	TRBJ2-1	TRBV7-9	-
CSVAGQGRTEAFF	TGCAGCGTTGCGGGACAGGGAAGGACTGAAGCTTTCTTT	TRBD1	TRBJ1-1	TRBV29-1	-
CASSLSPGTFYEQYF	TGTGCCAGCAGTTTATCGCCCGGGACTTTCTACGAGCAGTACTTC	-	TRBJ2-7	TRBV27	-
CASSPGGGTSATTDTQYF	TGTGCCAGCAGCCCGGGGGGAGGGACTAGCGCTACCACAGATACGCAGTATTTT	TRBD2	TRBJ2-3	TRBV5-4	-
CASRQTGAPRSYNEQFF	TGTGCCAGCAGACAGACAGGGGCCCCCAGGTCCTACAATGAGCAGTTCTTC	TRBD1	TRBJ2-1	TRBV28	-
CASSPRGGLYEQYF	TGTGCCAGCTCACCACGGGGGGGCCTCTACGAGCAGTACTTC	-	TRBJ2-7	TRBV18	-
CASSRRSGLTGQETQYF	TGTGCCAGCAGCCGTAGATCGGGGTTGACAGGACAGGAGACCCAGTACTTC	-	TRBJ2-5	TRBV3-1/TRBV3-2	-
CASSVGTDYGYTF	TGTGCCAGCAGCGTCGGGACAGACTATGGCTACACCTTC	TRBD1	TRBJ1-2	TRBV5-4	-
CSVEEGGNTEAFF	TGCAGCGTTGAGGAGGGCGGGAACACTGAAGCTTTCTTT	-	TRBJ1-1	TRBV29-1	-
CASSLGLGSPPEQFF	TGTGCCAGCAGCTTAGGACTAGGATCGCCCCCTGAGCAGTTCTTC	-	TRBJ2-1	TRBV13	few
CASSRNGGGYTF	TGCGCCAGCAGCCGCAACGGGGGGGGCTACACCTTC	-	TRBJ1-2	TRBV4-1	-
CAWILSGSDRTGELFF	TGTGCCTGGATACTTAGCGGGAGTGATCGGACCGGGGAGCTGTTTTTT	TRBD2	TRBJ2-2	TRBV30	once
CASRRTGGDFYEQYF	TGTGCCAGCAGACGGACAGGGGGGGACTTTTACGAGCAGTACTTC	TRBD1	TRBJ2-7	TRBV27	few